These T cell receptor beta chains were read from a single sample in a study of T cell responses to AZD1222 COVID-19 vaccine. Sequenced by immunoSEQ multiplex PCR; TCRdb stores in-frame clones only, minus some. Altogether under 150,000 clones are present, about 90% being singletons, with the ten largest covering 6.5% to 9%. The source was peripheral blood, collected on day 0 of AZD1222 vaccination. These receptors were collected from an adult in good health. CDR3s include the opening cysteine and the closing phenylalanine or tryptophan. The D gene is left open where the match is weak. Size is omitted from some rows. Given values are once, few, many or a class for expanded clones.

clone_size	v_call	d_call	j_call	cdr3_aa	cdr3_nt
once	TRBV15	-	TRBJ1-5	CATNPGAGVRQPQHF	TGTGCCACCAACCCGGGGGCAGGGGTTCGTCAGCCCCAGCATTTT
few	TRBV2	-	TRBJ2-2	CARTGSTGELFF	TGTGCCAGGACAGGATCCACCGGGGAGCTGTTTTTT
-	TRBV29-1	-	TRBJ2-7	CSVTAGGSSYEQYF	TGCAGCGTCACGGCCGGGGGTAGTAGCTACGAGCAGTACTTC
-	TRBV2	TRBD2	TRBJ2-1	CASSAPLVLAGGREQFF	TGTGCCAGCAGTGCCCCGCTGGTTCTAGCGGGAGGTCGTGAGCAGTTCTTC
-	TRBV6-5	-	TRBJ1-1	CASSGVLGMNTEAFF	TGTGCCAGCAGCGGGGTCCTGGGGATGAACACTGAAGCTTTCTTT
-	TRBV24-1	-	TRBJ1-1	CATSDRRGGETEAFF	TGTGCCACCAGTGATAGACGAGGGGGGGAGACTGAAGCTTTCTTT
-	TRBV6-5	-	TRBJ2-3	CASSLWGDTQYF	TGTGCCAGCAGCCTCTGGGGGGATACGCAGTATTTT
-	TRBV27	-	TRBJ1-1	CASSPRSTTEAFF	TGTGCCAGCAGCCCCCGATCGACCACTGAAGCTTTCTTT
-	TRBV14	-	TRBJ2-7	CASSQDSARYSYEQYF	TGTGCCAGCAGCCAAGACTCCGCACGTTACTCCTACGAGCAGTACTTC
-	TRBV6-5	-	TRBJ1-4	CASSRGAEPFEKLFF	TGTGCCAGCAGTAGGGGGGCTGAACCCTTTGAAAAACTGTTTTTT
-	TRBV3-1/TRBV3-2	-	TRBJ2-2	CASSQDLRVTGELFF	TGTGCCAGCAGCCAAGACCTCAGGGTAACCGGGGAGCTGTTTTTT
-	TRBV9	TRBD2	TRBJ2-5	CASSLGASGGAETQYF	TGTGCCAGCAGCCTAGGAGCTAGCGGGGGGGCCGAGACCCAGTACTTC
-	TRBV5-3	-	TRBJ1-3	CARSETGLLSGNTIYF	TGTGCCAGAAGCGAGACAGGCCTCCTCTCTGGAAACACCATATATTTT
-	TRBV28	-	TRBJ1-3	CASTDSSGNTIYF	TGTGCCAGCACGGACAGCTCTGGAAACACCATATATTTT
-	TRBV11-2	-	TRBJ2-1	CASSLGRRLSITNEQFF	TGTGCCAGCAGCTTAGGACGGAGACTTTCGATTACGAATGAGCAGTTCTTC
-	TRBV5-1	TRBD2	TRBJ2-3	CASSPGTSGRDTQYF	TGCGCCAGCAGCCCGGGGACTAGCGGACGAGATACGCAGTATTTT
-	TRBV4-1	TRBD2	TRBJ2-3	CASSQTPASGSTDTQYF	TGCGCCAGCAGCCAAACTCCGGCTAGCGGGTCCACAGATACGCAGTATTTT
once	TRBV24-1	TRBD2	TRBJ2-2	CATSGSGAGGLNTGELFF	TGTGCCACCAGTGGATCGGGAGCGGGGGGATTGAACACCGGGGAGCTGTTTTTT
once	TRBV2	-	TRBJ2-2	CAKGLTTGELFF	TGTGCCAAGGGACTTACCACCGGGGAGCTGTTTTTT
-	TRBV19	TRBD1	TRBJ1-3	CASSTTSGTGLSGNTIYF	TGTGCCAGTAGTACCACCTCCGGGACAGGGCTCTCTGGAAACACCATATATTTT
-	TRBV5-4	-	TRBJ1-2	CASSSFGRARDYGYTF	TGTGCCAGCAGCTCCTTCGGAAGGGCGCGAGACTATGGCTACACCTTC
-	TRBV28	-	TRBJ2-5	CASSFYGMGQETQYF	TGTGCCAGCAGTTTTTATGGCATGGGCCAAGAGACCCAGTACTTC
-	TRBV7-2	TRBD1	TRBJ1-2	CASSPGGGNYGYTF	TGTGCCAGCAGCCCAGGGGGGGGTAACTATGGCTACACCTTC
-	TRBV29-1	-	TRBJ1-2	CSVVGESGYTF	TGCAGCGTTGTAGGGGAATCCGGCTACACCTTC
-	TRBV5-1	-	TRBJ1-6	CASRGGGLNSPLHF	TGCGCCAGCAGGGGGGGTGGGCTTAATTCACCCCTCCACTTT
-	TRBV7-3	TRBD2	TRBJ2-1	CASSFTGLAGEEQFF	TGTGCCAGCAGCTTTACGGGACTAGCGGGAGAGGAGCAGTTCTTC
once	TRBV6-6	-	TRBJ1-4	CASSYGGGGEKLFF	TGTGCCAGCAGTTACGGGGGAGGGGGTGAAAAACTGTTTTTT
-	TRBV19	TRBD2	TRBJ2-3	CASSISTSGGGTQYF	TGTGCCAGTAGTATTTCTACTAGCGGGGGGGGTACGCAGTATTTT
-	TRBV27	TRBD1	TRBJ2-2	CASSHTLPTGPTGELFF	TGTGCCAGCAGCCATACTCTTCCGACAGGGCCCACCGGGGAGCTGTTTTTT
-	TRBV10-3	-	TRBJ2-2	CAIGRQEVASNTGELFF	TGTGCCATCGGGCGACAGGAGGTCGCCTCGAACACCGGGGAGCTGTTTTTT
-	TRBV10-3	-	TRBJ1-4	CAISDVQGSNEKLFF	TGTGCCATCAGTGACGTGCAGGGGTCTAATGAAAAACTGTTTTTT
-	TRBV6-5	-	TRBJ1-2	CASSTGYGYTF	TGTGCCAGCAGCACCGGATATGGCTACACCTTC
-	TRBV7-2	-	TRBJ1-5	CASSRDGGNQPQHF	TGTGCCAGCAGCCGGGACGGTGGCAATCAGCCCCAGCATTTT
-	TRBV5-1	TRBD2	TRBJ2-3	CASSRGSGGSDTQYF	TGCGCCAGCAGCCGGGGGAGCGGGGGGTCGGATACGCAGTATTTT
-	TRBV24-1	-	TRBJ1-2	CATSDSYGAGYTF	TGTGCCACCAGTGATAGTTACGGGGCTGGCTACACCTTC
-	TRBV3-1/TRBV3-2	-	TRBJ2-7	CASEDRSYEQYF	TGTGCCAGCGAAGACAGATCCTACGAGCAGTACTTC
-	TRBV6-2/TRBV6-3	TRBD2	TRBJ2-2	CASSFSKAGGLFTGELFF	TGTGCCAGCAGTTTTTCGAAAGCGGGAGGACTATTCACCGGGGAGCTGTTTTTT
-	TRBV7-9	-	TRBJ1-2	CASSSRARIDSGYTF	TGTGCCAGCAGCTCCCGGGCCAGGATTGACTCCGGCTACACCTTC